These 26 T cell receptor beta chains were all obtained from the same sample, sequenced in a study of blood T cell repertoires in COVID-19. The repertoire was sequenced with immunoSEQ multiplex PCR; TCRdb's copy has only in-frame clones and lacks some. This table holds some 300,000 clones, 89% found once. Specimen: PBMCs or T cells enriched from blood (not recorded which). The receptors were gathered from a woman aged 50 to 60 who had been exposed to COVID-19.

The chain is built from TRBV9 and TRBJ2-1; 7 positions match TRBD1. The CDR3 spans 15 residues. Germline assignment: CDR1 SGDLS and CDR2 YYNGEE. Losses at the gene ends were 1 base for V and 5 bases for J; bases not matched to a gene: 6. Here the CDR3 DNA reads TGTGCCAGCAGCGTAAGGGGGCTACTTGACAATGAGCAGTTCTTC. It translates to CASSVRGLLDNEQFF.

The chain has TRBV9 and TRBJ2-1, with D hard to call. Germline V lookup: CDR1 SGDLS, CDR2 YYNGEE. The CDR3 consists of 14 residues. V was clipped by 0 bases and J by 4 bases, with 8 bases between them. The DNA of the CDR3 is TGTGCCAGCAGCGTAGATTTGCGGTACAATGAGCAGTTCTTC. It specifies CASSVDLRYNEQFF.

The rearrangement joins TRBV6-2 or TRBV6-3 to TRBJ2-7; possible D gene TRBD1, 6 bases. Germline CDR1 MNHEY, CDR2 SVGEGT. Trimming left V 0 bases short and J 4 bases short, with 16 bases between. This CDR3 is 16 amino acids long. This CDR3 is CASSYSIRQGRYEQYF. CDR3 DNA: TGTGCCAGCAGTTACTCGATCAGGCAGGGGCGGTACGAGCAGTACTTC.

CDR3 sequence reads: CASSLVRGLGGNTIYF. In DNA form, the CDR3 reads TGTGCCAGCAGCCTTGTTCGGGGGTTGGGTGGAAACACCATATATTTT. This chain links TRBV28 with TRBJ1-3; a possible D gene is TRBD1 (5 bases). CDR3 length equals 16 residues. The V gene's germline CDR1 is MDHEN and CDR2 SYDVKM. Deletions cut 6 bases from V and 3 bases from J, with 18 bases between.

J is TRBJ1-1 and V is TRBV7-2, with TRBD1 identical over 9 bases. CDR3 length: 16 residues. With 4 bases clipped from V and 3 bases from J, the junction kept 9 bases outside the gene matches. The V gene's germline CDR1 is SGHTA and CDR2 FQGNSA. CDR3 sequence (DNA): TGTGCCAGCAGCTGGGGACAGGGAATCTTTTACACTGAAGCTTTCTTT. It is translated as CASSWGQGIFYTEAFF.

The CDR3 protein is CASSKTSRGEQYF. The CDR3 DNA reads as TGTGCCAGTAGTAAGACATCCAGGGGCGAGCAGTACTTC. This rearrangement joins TRBV19 to TRBJ2-7, with D tentatively TRBD1 (6 bases). Germline CDR1 reads LNHDA; CDR2 reads SQIVND (reference sequence). The V and J ends lost 4 bases and 6 bases respectively, with 13 bases between them. The CDR3 spans 13 residues.

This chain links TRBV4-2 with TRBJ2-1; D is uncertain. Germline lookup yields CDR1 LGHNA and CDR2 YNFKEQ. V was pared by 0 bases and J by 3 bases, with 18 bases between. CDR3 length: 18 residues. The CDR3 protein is CASSQDIQRSKVYNEQFF. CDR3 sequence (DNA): TGTGCCAGCAGCCAAGATATACAAAGGAGTAAAGTCTACAATGAGCAGTTCTTC.

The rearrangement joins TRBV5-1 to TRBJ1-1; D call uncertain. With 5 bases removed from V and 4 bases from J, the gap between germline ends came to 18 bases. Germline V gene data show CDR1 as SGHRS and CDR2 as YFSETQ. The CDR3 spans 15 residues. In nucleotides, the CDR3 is TGCGCCAGCAGAACCAACAGCCTGTCGAGCACTGAAGCTTTCTTT. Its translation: CASRTNSLSSTEAFF.

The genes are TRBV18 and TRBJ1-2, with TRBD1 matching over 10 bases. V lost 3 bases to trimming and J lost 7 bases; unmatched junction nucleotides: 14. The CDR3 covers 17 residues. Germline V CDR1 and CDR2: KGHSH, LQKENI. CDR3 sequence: CASSPVPGQGRFVGYTF. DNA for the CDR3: TGTGCCAGCTCACCGGTGCCGGGACAGGGGAGGTTTGTTGGCTACACCTTC.

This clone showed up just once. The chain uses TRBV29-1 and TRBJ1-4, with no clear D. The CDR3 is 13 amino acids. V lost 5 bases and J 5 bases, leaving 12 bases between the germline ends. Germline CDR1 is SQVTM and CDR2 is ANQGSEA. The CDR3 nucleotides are TGCAGCGTTTCTGGGAGAACCAATGAAAAACTGTTTTTT. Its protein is CSVSGRTNEKLFF.

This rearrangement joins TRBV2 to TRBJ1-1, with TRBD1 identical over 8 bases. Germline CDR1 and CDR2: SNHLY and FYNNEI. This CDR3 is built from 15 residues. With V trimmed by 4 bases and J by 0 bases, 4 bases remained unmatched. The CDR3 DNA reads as TGTGCCAGCAGTGGACAGGGGAGGATGAACACTGAAGCTTTCTTT. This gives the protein CASSGQGRMNTEAFF.

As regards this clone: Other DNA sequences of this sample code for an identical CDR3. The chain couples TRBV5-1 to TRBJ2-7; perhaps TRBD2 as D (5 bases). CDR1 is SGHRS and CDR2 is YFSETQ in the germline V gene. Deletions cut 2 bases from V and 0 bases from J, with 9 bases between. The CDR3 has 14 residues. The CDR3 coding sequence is TGCGCCAGCAGCTTAGGACGGGGCTCCTACGAGCAGTACTTC. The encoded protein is CASSLGRGSYEQYF.

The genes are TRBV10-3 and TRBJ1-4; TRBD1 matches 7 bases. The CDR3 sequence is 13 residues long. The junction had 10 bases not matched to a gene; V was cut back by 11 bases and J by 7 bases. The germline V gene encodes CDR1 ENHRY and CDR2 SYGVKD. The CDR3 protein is CAAHTGAGEKLFF. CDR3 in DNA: TGTGCCGCACACACAGGGGCGGGTGAAAAACTGTTTTTT.

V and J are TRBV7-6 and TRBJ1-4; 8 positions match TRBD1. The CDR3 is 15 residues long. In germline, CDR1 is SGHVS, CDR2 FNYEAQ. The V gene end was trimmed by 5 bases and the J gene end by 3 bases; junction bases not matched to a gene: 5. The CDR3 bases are TGTGCCAGCAGCAACCCGACAGGGGCTAATGAAAAACTGTTTTTT. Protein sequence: CASSNPTGANEKLFF.

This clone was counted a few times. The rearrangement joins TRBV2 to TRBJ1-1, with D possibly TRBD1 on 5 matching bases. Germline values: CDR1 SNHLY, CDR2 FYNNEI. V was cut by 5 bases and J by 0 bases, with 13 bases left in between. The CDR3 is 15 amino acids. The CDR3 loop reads CASSKERGMNTEAFF. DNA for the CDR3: TGTGCCAGCAGTAAGGAGCGGGGGATGAACACTGAAGCTTTCTTT.

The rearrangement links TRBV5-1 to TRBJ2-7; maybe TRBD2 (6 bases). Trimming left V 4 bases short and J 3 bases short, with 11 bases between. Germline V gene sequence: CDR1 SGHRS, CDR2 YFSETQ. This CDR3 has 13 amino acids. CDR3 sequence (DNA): TGCGCCAGCAGCAGGGACTCCCTCTACGAGCAGTACTTC. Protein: CASSRDSLYEQYF.

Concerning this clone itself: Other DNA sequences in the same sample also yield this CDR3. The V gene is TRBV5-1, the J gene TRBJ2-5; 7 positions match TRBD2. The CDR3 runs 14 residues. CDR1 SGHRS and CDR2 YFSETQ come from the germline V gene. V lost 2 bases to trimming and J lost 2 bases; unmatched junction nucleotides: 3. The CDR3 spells CASSFGGSQETQYF. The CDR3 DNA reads TGCGCCAGCAGCTTCGGGGGGAGTCAAGAGACCCAGTACTTC. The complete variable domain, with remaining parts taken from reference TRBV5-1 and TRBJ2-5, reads KAGVTQTPRYLIKTRGQQVTLSCSPISGHRSVSWYQQTPGQGLQFLFEYFSETQRNKGNFPGRFSGRQFSNSRSEMNVSTLELGDSALYLCASSFGGSQETQYFGPGTRLLVL.

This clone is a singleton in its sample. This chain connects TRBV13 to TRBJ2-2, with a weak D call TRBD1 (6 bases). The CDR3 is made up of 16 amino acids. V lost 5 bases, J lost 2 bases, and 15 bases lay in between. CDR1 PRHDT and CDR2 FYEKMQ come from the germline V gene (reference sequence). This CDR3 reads CASSPRTETNTGELFF. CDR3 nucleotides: TGTGCCAGCAGCCCAAGGACAGAAACTAACACCGGGGAGCTGTTTTTT.

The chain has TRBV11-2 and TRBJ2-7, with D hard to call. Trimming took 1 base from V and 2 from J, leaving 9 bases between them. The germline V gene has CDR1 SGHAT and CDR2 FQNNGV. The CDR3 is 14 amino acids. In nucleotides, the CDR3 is TGTGCCAGCAGCTTAGGTGCCACAGCCTACGAGCAGTACTTC. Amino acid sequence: CASSLGATAYEQYF.

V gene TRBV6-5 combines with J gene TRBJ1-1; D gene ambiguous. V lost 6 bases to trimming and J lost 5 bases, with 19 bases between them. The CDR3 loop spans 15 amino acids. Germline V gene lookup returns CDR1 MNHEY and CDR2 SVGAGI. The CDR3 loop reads CASSARGQVRTEAFF. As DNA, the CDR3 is TGTGCCAGCAGCGCCCGCGGGCAGGTCAGGACTGAAGCTTTCTTT.

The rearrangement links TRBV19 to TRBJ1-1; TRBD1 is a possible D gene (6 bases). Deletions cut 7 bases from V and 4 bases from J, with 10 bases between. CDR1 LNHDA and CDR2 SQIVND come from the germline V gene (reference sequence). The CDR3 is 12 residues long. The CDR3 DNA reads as TGTGCCAGTATAAGGGGGGGCACTGAAGCTTTCTTT. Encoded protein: CASIRGGTEAFF.

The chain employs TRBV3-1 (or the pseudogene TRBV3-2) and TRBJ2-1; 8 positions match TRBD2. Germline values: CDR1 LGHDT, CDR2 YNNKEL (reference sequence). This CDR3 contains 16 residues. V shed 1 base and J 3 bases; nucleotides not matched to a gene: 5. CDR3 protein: CASSQVSGELYNEQFF. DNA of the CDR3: TGTGCCAGCAGCCAAGTTAGCGGGGAGCTCTACAATGAGCAGTTCTTC.

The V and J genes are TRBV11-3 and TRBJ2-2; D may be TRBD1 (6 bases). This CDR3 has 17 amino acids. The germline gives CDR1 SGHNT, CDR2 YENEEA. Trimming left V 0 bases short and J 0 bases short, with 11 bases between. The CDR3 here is CASSLDSGTTNTGELFF. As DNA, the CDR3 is TGTGCCAGCAGCTTAGATTCTGGGACAACGAACACCGGGGAGCTGTTTTTT. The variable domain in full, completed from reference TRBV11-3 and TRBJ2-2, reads EAGVVQSPRYKIIEKKQPVAFWCNPISGHNTLYWYLQNLGQGPELLIRYENEEAVDDSQLPKDRFSAERLKGVDSTLKIQPAELGDSAVYLCASSLDSGTTNTGELFFGEGSRLTVL.

In nucleotides, the CDR3 is TGTGCCAGCAGCTTAGACGGGCTAGCGGGGGCTGCAGAGCAGTACTTC. Translating gives CASSLDGLAGAAEQYF. The chain couples TRBV7-2 to TRBJ2-7; 10 positions agree with TRBD2. After removal of 1 base from V and 7 bases from J, the junction contained 10 bases not matched to a gene. The CDR3 consists of 16 residues. The V gene's germline CDR1 is SGHTA and CDR2 FQGNSA.

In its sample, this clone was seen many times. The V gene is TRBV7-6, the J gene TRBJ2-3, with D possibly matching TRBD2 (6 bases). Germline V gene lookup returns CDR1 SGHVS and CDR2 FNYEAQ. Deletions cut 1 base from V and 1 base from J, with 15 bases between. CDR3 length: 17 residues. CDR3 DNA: TGTGCCAGCAGCTTAGGGGTAGCGGCTTTGGGCACAGATACGCAGTATTTT. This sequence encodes CASSLGVAALGTDTQYF.

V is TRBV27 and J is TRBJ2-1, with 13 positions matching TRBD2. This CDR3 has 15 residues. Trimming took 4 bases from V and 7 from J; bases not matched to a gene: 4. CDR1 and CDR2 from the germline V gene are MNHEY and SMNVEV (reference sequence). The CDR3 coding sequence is TGTGCCAGCAGTTATCCGGGACTAGCGGGGAATGAGCAGTTCTTC. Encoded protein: CASSYPGLAGNEQFF.